These T cell receptor beta chains were read from a single sample in a study of human T cells and chemical hapten exposure. Each CDR3 protein gets one entry after TCRdb re-called the 5' RACE reads with MiXCR. Seen here are about 81,000 distinct CDR3 sequences, approximately 8% observed once, and the top ten hold approximately 2.1%. These receptors all come from a male donor in good health. Both conserved end residues are part of each CDR3. Each record gives: CDR3 DNA, CDR3 protein, J gene, V gene, clone size, D gene. The D gene is left open where the match is weak. Clone size is not always given. Where it is, it says once, few, many or a class for expanded clones.

TGTGCCATCAGTGAGGCCGGGACATACCAATACAATGAGCAGTTCTTC CAISEAGTYQYNEQFF TRBJ2-1 TRBV10-3 few NA
TGTGCCAGCAGCAAAACGGGCTCTGGGGCCAACGTCCTGACTTTC CASSKTGSGANVLTF TRBJ2-6 TRBV5-6 NA NA
TGTGCCAGCAGCTTACAGACGGACGGCCGCCAAGAGACCCAGTACTTC CASSLQTDGRQETQYF TRBJ2-5 TRBV7-9 many NA
TGTGCCAGCAGTGAATATGGGGGTAGCAATCAGCCCCAGCATTTT CASSEYGGSNQPQHF TRBJ1-5 TRBV2 few NA
TGTGCCAGCAGCTTGGGGGGACGCGGGGCCAACGTCCTGACTTTC CASSLGGRGANVLTF TRBJ2-6 TRBV5-4 NA NA
TGTGCCAGCTCACGGGCTAGCGGGACCGACGGGACCCAGTACTTC CASSRASGTDGTQYF TRBJ2-5 TRBV18 NA TRBD2
TGTGCCAGCAGCGGAGACGGCAATCAGCCCCAGCATTTT CASSGDGNQPQHF TRBJ1-5 TRBV9 NA NA
TGTGCCACCAGCAGAGTCAGCAGGAGGGGGAGGCCAGATACGCAGTATTTT CATSRVSRRGRPDTQYF TRBJ2-3 TRBV15 many NA
TGTGCCAGCAGTGGGAGCCCAGGGAACTATGGCTACACCTTC CASSGSPGNYGYTF TRBJ1-2 TRBV2 NA NA
TGCAGCGTTGAGAACAGGGGCCGCAACGGCTACACCTTC CSVENRGRNGYTF TRBJ1-2 TRBV29-1 NA TRBD1
TGTGCCAGCAGTTACTCTCAGGCCAAGTTCACAGATACGCAGTATTTT CASSYSQAKFTDTQYF TRBJ2-3 TRBV6-6 NA NA
TGTGCCAGCTCACCTTATAGCGGGGGACTCGCAGATACGCAGTATTTT CASSPYSGGLADTQYF TRBJ2-3 TRBV18 many TRBD2
TGTGCCAGCAGCTCCCGGGGGCAGGGGTACACTGAAGCTTTCTTT CASSSRGQGYTEAFF TRBJ1-1 TRBV13 many NA
TGCAGCGTTGAAGGGACGTCGAACACTGAAGCTTTCTTT CSVEGTSNTEAFF TRBJ1-1 TRBV29-1 NA NA
TGTGCCAGCAGCTTAGAGGGCAATGAGCAGTTCTTC CASSLEGNEQFF TRBJ2-1 TRBV11-2 many NA
TGTGCCAGCAGCCGGACGACAGGGACGGCGTACGAGCAGTACTTC CASSRTTGTAYEQYF TRBJ2-7 TRBV7-8 few TRBD1
TGTGCCAGCAGTTTGTCCCCGGGACAGGGGAACACTGAAGCTTTCTTT CASSLSPGQGNTEAFF TRBJ1-1 TRBV12-3/TRBV12-4 NA TRBD1
TGTGCCAGCAGCTTAGTTGTTGGTAGCTCCTACAATGAGCAGTTCTTC CASSLVVGSSYNEQFF TRBJ2-1 TRBV11-1 many NA
TGTGCCAGCAGCCAAGGACGTGCGTATGGCTACACCTTC CASSQGRAYGYTF TRBJ1-2 TRBV14 many NA
TGTGCCAGCAGCGTTAGCGGGGGGTCCCAAGAGACCCAGTACTTC CASSVSGGSQETQYF TRBJ2-5 TRBV9 many TRBD2
TGTGCCAGCAGCCAGGTACTGGGGCGGCCCCAGCATTTT CASSQVLGRPQHF TRBJ1-5 TRBV4-2 few NA
TGCAGCGTTGCCCAGAGGGGCGGGACCCCAGCGCGTACGCAGTATTTT CSVAQRGGTPARTQYF TRBJ2-3 TRBV29-1 NA NA
TGTGCCAGCAGCTTACCCTTACAGGGGAGAGATACGCAGTATTTT CASSLPLQGRDTQYF TRBJ2-3 TRBV11-2 few TRBD1
TGTGCCAGCAGTTCGCAGGGTTTCGGTGAGCAGTTCTTC CASSSQGFGEQFF TRBJ2-1 TRBV7-2 few NA
TGTGCCAGCAGTCAGACCGTTATCAATGAGCAGTTCTTC CASSQTVINEQFF TRBJ2-1 TRBV6-5 NA NA
TGCAGTGCAACGGGACTCGGGGGAGATACGCAGTATTTT CSATGLGGDTQYF TRBJ2-3 TRBV20-1 many NA
TGTGCCAGCAGTTACACCTTACAGGTGGGGAAAAACATTCAGTACTTC CASSYTLQVGKNIQYF TRBJ2-4 TRBV6-2/TRBV6-3 many NA
TGTGCCAGCAGTCCCACAGGGGTTTACACTGAAGCTTTCTTT CASSPTGVYTEAFF TRBJ1-1 TRBV12-3/TRBV12-4 NA TRBD1
TGCGCCAGCAGCATGACCACAGGGATGAACACTGAAGCTTTCTTT CASSMTTGMNTEAFF TRBJ1-1 TRBV5-1 NA NA
TGTGCCAGCGAAACTAAGGGTTCCGAACATTATCAGCCCCAGCATTTT CASETKGSEHYQPQHF TRBJ1-5 TRBV21-1 many NA
TGTGCCAGCAGCAGTGGGACATTAGAAGAGACCCAGTACTTC CASSSGTLEETQYF TRBJ2-5 TRBV5-4 few NA
TGTGCCAGCAGCTCTGGGACTAGCGGGAGAAAGTTCTACGAGCAGTACTTC CASSSGTSGRKFYEQYF TRBJ2-7 TRBV7-9 few TRBD2
TGCAGTGCTCAGTCAGCGGGGGACCTCTACGAGCAGTACTTC CSAQSAGDLYEQYF TRBJ2-7 TRBV20-1 NA TRBD2
TGTGCCAGCAGTGAGTACGGCGAAAATTCACCCCTCCACTTT CASSEYGENSPLHF TRBJ1-6 TRBV6-1 NA NA
TGTGCCACCAGAGATATCTACAATGAGCAGTTCTTC CATRDIYNEQFF TRBJ2-1 TRBV3-1 many NA
TGCAGTGCTGTCGACAGTTCCTACGAGCAGTACTTC CSAVDSSYEQYF TRBJ2-7 TRBV20-1 NA NA
TGCGCCAGCAGCCAAGGTAAGGACAGCATGAACACTGAAGCTTTCTTT CASSQGKDSMNTEAFF TRBJ1-1 TRBV4-1 few NA
TGTGCCAGCAGTTTCGTCAGGGGTACCGGGGAGCTGTTTTTT CASSFVRGTGELFF TRBJ2-2 TRBV27 NA NA
TGTGCCAGCAGGGGACTAGCGGGATCCACAGATACGCAGTATTTT CASRGLAGSTDTQYF TRBJ2-3 TRBV6-5 NA TRBD2
TGTGCCAGTGGGGCCGCTCGGAATAGCAATCAGCCCCAGCATTTT CASGAARNSNQPQHF TRBJ1-5 TRBV27 few NA
TGTGCCAGCAGCTCCGGGACTAGGAACACCGGGGAGCTGTTTTTT CASSSGTRNTGELFF TRBJ2-2 TRBV12-3/TRBV12-4 NA TRBD2
TGTGCCAGCAGCTTTGGGGTGACTGAAGCTTTCTTT CASSFGVTEAFF TRBJ1-1 TRBV7-2 NA NA
TGTGCCAGCTCACCATTAGAGACTGAAGCTTTCTTT CASSPLETEAFF TRBJ1-1 TRBV18 many NA